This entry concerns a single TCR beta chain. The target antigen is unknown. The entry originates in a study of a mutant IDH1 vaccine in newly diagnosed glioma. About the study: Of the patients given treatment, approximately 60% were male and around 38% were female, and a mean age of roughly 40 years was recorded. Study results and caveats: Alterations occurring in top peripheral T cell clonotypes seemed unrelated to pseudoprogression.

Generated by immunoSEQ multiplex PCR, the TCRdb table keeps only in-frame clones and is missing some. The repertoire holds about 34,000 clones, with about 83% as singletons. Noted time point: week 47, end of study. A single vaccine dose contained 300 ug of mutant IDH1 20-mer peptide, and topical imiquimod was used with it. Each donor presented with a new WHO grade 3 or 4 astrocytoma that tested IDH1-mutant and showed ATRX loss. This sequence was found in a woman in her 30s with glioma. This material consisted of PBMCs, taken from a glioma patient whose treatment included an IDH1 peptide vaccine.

Written as DNA, the CDR3 is TGTGCCAGCAGCTCATCAAGAAACTATGGCTACACCTTC. It specifies CASSSSRNYGYTF. V and J are TRBV5-6 and TRBJ1-2; D gene ambiguous. This CDR3 contains 13 residues. The germline gives CDR1 SGHDT, CDR2 YYEEEE. V dropped 3 bases and J dropped 2 bases, with 8 bases sitting between them.